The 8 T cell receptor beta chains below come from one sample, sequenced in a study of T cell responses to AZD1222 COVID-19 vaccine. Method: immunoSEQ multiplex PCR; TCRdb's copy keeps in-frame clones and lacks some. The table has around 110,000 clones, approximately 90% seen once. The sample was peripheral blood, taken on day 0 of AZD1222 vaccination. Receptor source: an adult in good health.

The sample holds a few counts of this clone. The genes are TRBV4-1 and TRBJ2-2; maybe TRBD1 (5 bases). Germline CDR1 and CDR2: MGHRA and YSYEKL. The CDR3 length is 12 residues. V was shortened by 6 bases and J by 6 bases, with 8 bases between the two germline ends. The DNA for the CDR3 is TGCGCCAGCAGTCCAGGGCCCGGGGAGCTGTTTTTT. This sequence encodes CASSPGPGELFF.

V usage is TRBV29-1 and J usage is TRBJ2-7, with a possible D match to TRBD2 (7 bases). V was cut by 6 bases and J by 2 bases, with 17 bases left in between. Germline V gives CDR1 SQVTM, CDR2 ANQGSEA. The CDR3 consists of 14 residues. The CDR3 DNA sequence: TGCAGCGTGGGGGGGCCAGGACCGACCTACGAGCAGTACTTC. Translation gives CSVGGPGPTYEQYF.

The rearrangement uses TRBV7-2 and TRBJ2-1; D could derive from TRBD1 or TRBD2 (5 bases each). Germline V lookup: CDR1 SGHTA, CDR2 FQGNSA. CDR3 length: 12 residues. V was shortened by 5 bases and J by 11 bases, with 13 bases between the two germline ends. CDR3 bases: TGTGCCAGCAGCCAACGGGACGGCCAGCAGTTCTTC. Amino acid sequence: CASSQRDGQQFF.

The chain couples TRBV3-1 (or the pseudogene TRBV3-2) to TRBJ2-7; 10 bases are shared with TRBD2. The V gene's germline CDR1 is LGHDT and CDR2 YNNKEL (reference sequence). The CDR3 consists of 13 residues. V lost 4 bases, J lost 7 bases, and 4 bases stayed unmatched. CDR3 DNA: TGTGCCAGCAGCCTGGTAGCGGGGGGTGAGCAGTACTTC. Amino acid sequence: CASSLVAGGEQYF.

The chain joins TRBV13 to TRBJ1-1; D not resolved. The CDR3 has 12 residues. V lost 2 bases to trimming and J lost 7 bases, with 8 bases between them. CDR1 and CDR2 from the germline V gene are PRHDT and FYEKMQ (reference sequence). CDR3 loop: CASSLTSGEAFF. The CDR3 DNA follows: TGTGCCAGCAGCTTAACATCGGGTGAAGCTTTCTTT. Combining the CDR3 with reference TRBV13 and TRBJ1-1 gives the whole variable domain AAGVIQSPRHLIKEKRETATLKCYPIPRHDTVYWYQQGPGQDPQFLISFYEKMQSDKGSIPDRFSAQQFSDYHSELNMSSLELGDSALYFCASSLTSGEAFFGQGTRLTVV.

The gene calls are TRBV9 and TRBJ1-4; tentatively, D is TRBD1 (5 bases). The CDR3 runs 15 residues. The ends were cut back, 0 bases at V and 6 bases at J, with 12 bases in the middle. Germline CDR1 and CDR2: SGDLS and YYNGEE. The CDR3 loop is CASSVGGGWDEKLFF. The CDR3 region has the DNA TGTGCCAGCAGCGTAGGCGGGGGATGGGATGAAAAACTGTTTTTT.

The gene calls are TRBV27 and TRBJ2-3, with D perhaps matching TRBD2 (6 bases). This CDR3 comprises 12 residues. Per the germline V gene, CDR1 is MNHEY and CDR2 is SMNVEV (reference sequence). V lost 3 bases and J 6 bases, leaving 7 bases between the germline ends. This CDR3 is CASSFGGDTQYF. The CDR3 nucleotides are TGTGCCAGCAGTTTTGGGGGGGATACGCAGTATTTT.

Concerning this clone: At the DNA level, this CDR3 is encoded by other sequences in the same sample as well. The CDR3 DNA follows: TGCGCCAGCAGCCTTTTCGGGAACACTGAAGCTTTCTTT. Its protein is CASSLFGNTEAFF. This chain uses TRBV4-1 with TRBJ1-1; unclear D gene. CDR3 size: 13 residues. The germline CDR1 and CDR2 sequences are MGHRA and YSYEKL. Trimming took off 4 bases at V and 1 base at J, with 7 bases between the two ends.